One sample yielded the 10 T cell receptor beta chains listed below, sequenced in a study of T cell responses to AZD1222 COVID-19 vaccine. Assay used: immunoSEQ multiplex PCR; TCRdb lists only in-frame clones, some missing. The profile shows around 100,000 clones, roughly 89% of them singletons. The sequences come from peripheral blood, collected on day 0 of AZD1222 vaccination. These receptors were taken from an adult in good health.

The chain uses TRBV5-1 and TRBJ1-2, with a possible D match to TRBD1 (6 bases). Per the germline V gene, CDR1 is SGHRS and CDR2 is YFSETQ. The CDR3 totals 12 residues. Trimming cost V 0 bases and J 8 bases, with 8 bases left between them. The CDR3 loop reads CASSLEGEGYTF. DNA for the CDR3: TGCGCCAGCAGCTTGGAGGGGGAAGGCTACACCTTC.

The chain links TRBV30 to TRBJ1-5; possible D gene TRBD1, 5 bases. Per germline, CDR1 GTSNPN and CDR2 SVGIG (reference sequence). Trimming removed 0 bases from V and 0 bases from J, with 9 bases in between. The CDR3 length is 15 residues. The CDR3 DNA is TGTGCCTGGAGTGTAGGGGTCTATAGCAATCAGCCCCAGCATTTT. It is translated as CAWSVGVYSNQPQHF. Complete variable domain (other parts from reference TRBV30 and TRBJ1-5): SQTIHQWPATLVQPVGSPLSLECTVEGTSNPNLYWYRQAAGRGLQLLFYSVGIGQISSEVPQNLSASRPQDRQFILSSKKLLLSDSGFYLCAWSVGVYSNQPQHFGDGTRLSIL.

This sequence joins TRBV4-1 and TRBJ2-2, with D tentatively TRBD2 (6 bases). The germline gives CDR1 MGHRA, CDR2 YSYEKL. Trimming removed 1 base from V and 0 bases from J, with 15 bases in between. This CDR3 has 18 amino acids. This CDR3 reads CASSQVITGVPNTGELFF. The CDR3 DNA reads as TGCGCCAGCAGCCAAGTCATAACGGGGGTCCCGAACACCGGGGAGCTGTTTTTT.

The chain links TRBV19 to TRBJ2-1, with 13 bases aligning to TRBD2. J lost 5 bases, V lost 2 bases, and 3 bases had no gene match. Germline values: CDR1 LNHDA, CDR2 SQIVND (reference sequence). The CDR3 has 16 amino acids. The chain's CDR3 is CASSIPGLAGDNEQFF. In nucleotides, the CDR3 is TGTGCCAGTAGTATACCTGGACTAGCGGGGGACAATGAGCAGTTCTTC.

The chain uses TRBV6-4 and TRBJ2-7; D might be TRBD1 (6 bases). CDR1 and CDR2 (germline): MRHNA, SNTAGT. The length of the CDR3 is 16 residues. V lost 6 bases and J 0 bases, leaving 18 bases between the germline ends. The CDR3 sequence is CASRIGDIPSSYEQYF. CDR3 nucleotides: TGTGCCAGCAGGATAGGGGACATCCCTAGCTCCTACGAGCAGTACTTC.

The CDR3 sequence: CASSLPSLNTGELFF. CDR3 nucleotides: TGTGCCAGCTCACTTCCGAGCTTGAACACCGGGGAGCTGTTTTTT. V usage is TRBV18 and J usage is TRBJ2-2, with D hard to call. The germline V gene has CDR1 KGHSH and CDR2 LQKENI. CDR3 length: 15 amino acids. Trimming shortened V by 4 bases and J by 1 base, and 10 bases separated the two germline ends.

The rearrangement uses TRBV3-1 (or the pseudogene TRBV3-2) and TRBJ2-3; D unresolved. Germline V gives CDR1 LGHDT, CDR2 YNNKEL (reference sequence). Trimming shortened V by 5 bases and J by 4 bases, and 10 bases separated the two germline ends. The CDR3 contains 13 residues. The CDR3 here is CASSSLGSDTQYF. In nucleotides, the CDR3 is TGTGCCAGCAGCTCCCTTGGCTCAGATACGCAGTATTTT.

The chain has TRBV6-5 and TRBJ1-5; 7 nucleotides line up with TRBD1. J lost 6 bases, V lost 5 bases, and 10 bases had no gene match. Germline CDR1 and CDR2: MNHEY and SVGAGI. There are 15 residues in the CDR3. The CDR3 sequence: CASSTTGVTGQPQHF. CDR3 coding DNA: TGTGCCAGCAGTACCACAGGGGTTACGGGTCAGCCCCAGCATTTT.

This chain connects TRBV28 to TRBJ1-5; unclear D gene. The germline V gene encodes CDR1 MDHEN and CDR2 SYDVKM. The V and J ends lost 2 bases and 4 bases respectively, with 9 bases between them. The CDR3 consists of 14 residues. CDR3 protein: CASSLVTGNQPQHF. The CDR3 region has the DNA TGTGCCAGCAGTTTAGTGACGGGGAATCAGCCCCAGCATTTT.

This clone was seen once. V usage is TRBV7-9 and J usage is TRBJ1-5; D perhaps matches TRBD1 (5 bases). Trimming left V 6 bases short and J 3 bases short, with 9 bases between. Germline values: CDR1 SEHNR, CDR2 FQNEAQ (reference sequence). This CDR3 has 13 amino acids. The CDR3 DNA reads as TGTGCCAGCAGGGGAGGGGACAATCAGCCCCAGCATTTT. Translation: CASRGGDNQPQHF.